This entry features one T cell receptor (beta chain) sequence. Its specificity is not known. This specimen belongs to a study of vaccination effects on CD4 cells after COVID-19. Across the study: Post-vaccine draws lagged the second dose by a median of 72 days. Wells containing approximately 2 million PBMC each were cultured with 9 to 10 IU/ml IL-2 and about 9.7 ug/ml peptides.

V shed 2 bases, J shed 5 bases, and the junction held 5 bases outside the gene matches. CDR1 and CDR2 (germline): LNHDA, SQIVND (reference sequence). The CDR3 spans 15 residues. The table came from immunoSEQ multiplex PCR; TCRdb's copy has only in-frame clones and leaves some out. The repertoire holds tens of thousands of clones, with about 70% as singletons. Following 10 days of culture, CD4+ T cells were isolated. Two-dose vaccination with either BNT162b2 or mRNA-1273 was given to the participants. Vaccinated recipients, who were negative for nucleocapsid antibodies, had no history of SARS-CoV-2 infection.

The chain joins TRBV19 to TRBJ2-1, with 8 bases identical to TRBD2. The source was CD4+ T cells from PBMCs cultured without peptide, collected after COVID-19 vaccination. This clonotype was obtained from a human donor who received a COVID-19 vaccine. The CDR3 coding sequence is TGTGCCAGTAGTATACCCAATAGCGGGGACAATGAGCAGTTCTTC. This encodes CASSIPNSGDNEQFF.